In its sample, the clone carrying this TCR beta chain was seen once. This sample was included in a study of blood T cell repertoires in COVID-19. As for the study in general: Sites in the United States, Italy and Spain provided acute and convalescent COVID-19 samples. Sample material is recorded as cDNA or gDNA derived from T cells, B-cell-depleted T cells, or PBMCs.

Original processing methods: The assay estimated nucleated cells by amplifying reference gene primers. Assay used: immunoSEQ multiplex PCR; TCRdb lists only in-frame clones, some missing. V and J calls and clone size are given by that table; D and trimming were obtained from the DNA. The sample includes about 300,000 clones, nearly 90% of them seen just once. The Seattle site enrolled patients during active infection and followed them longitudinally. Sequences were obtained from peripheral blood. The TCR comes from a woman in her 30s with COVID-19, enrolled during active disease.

Here the CDR3 DNA reads TGTGCCAGCAGTGAAGGTCCGGCAACTAATGAAAAACTGTTTTTT. It encodes CASSEGPATNEKLFF. The chain is built from TRBV2 and TRBJ1-4; the D is unclear. CDR3 length: 15 residues. Germline CDR1 and CDR2: SNHLY and FYNNEI. V was pared by 1 base and J by 0 bases, with 6 bases between.